This TCR beta chain stems from a study of T-cell reconstitution after alpha-beta-depleted transplantation in children. Study-wide points: Alpha-beta T cells about two months after transplant reportedly derived from several hundred expanded graft clones.

On this clonotype: Its antigen is unidentified.

Construction of the TCRbeta library involved unique molecular identifiers. TCRdb used MiXCR to reprocess the PCR reads, holding one entry per CDR3 protein. Of around 100,000 distinct CDR3 sequences in the sample, under 13% are singletons; the top ten hold less than 45%. The sample in question was PBMCs, obtained before TCRalphabeta/CD19-depleted stem cell transplant. This receptor was identified in a boy aged 2 to 9 with acute lymphoblastic leukemia, due to receive a stem cell transplant.

The CDR3 DNA follows: TGCGCCAGCAGCCAAGAACAGCGGTTAGACAATGAGCAGTTCTTC. Its protein is CASSQEQRLDNEQFF. The rearrangement joins TRBV4-1 to TRBJ2-1; TRBD2 might be the D (5 bases). The CDR3 is made up of 15 amino acids. V was shortened by 0 bases and J by 5 bases, with 11 bases between the two germline ends. Germline-derived CDR1 and CDR2 are MGHRA and YSYEKL.